The clone carrying this T cell receptor beta chain was seen at least ten times. Its antigen is as yet unknown. RNA transcripts yielded amplified TCR beta CDR3 regions. First-round RT-PCR targeting the TCR CDR3 was performed with the HTBI primer set. TCRdb used MiXCR to reprocess the multiplex PCR reads, holding one entry per CDR3 protein. This table holds 500,000 to 600,000 distinct CDR3 sequences, about a sixth found once. This entry is derived from a study of T cells in Graves' hyperthyroidism and ophthalmopathy. Study observations and caveats: Blood also carried most thyroid clonotypes expanded above 0.001. Ophthalmopathy was predicted by the model a median of roughly 6 months ahead of onset.

Trimming at V came to 5 bases and at J to 0 bases, leaving 4 bases not matched to a gene. Germline CDR1 and CDR2: MDHEN and SYDVKM. The CDR3 consists of 16 residues. For the diagnoses, clinical symptoms, serum thyroxine and TRAb, thyroid ultrasound and orbital computed tomography were used. More than 9.5 ml fresh peripheral blood yielded the PBMCs. This TCR was recovered from a woman between 18 and 30 years old with Graves' hyperthyroidism. The sample taken for sequencing was blood. The chain is built from TRBV28 and TRBJ2-6, with TRBD1 matching over 7 bases. The CDR3 DNA is TGTGCCAGCAGTACGGGACAGTTCTCTGGGGCCAACGTCCTGACTTTC. It is translated as CASSTGQFSGANVLTF.